This T cell receptor (beta chain) is from a study of T cell responses to AZD1222 COVID-19 vaccine. Study context: Second-dose timings of about 4 or about 12 weeks were pooled.

Study-wide points: Spike-specific TCR breadth and depth were elevated following two AZD1222 doses. Mapped onto spike, vaccine-associated CD4 TCRs spanned it and were dominant at 160-218 and 743-854.

Method: immunoSEQ multiplex PCR; TCRdb's copy keeps in-frame clones and lacks some. The repertoire holds 140,000 to 150,000 clones, approximately 83% seen once, with about 8% in the top ten. The CDR3 is 16 amino acids. CDR1 and CDR2 (germline): MGHRA, YSYEKL. V gave up 0 bases and J gave up 3 bases, with 11 bases separating them. As regards this clone: Its antigen is currently unknown.

The chain combines TRBV4-1 with TRBJ1-4, with a weak D call TRBD1 (6 bases). The source is an adult in good health. The sample in question was peripheral blood, obtained on day 0 of AZD1222 vaccination. As DNA, the CDR3 is TGCGCCAGCAGCCAAGATCCCACAGGGCCTAATGAAAAACTGTTTTTT. As protein: CASSQDPTGPNEKLFF.